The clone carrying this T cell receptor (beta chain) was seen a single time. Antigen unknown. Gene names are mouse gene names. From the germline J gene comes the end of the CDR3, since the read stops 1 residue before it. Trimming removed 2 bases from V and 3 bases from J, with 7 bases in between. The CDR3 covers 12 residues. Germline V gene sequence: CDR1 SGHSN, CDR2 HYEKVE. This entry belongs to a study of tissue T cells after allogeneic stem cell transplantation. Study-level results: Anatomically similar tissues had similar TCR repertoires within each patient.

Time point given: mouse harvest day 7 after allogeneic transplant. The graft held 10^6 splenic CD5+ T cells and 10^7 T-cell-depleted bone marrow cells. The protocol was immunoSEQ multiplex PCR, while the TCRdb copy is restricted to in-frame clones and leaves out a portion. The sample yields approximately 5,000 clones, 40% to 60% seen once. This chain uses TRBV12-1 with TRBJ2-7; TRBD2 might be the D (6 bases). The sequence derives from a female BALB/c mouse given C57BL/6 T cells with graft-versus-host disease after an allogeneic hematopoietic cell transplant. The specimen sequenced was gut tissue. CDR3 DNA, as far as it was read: TGTGCCAGCTCTCCGACTGGCTATGAACAGTAC. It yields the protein CASSPTGYEQY. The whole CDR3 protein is CASSPTGYEQYF.